This T cell receptor (beta chain) was captured in a study of blood T cell repertoires in COVID-19. This CDR3 spans 15 amino acids. V dropped 5 bases and J dropped 2; count of bases not matched to a gene: 7. The germline CDR1 and CDR2 sequences are SEHNR and FQNEAQ (reference sequence). In the original processing: Counts of nucleated cells, estimated from reference gene primer amplification, were obtained. The repertoire was sequenced with immunoSEQ multiplex PCR; TCRdb's copy has only in-frame clones and lacks some. V and J calls and clone size are as listed in that table; D and trimming were resolved from the DNA. Of about 230,000 clones listed, over 80% are singletons.

Material for sequencing was peripheral blood. The chain joins TRBV7-9 to TRBJ2-3; 7 bases align to TRBD2. This TCR was sampled from a woman aged 70-85 years with active or convalescent COVID-19. CDR3 in DNA: TGTGCCAGCAGCCGGAGGGACTACCCCACAGATACGCAGTATTTT. This codes for CASSRRDYPTDTQYF.